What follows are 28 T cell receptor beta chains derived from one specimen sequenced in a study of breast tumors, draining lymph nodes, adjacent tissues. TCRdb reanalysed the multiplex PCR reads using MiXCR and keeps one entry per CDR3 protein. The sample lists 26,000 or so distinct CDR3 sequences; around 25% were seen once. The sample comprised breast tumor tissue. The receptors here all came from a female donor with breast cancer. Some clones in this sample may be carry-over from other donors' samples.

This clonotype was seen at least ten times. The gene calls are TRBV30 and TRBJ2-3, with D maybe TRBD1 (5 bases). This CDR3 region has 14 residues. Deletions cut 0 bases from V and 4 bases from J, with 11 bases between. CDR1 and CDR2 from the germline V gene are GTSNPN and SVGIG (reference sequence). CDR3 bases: TGTGCCTGGAGTGTACTCGGCAGGGCAGATACGCAGTATTTT. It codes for CAWSVLGRADTQYF.

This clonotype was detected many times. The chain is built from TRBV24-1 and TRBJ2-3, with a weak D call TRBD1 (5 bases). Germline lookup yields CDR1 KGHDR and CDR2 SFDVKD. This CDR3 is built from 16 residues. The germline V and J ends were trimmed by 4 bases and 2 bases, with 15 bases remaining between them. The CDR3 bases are TGTGCCACCAGTGAACCCAGGGCAAAGATCACAGATACGCAGTATTTT. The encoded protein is CATSEPRAKITDTQYF.

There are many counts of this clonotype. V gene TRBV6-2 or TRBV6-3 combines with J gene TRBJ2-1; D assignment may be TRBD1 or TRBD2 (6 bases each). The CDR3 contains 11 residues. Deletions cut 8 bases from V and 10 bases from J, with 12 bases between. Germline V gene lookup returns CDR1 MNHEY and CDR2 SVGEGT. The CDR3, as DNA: TGTGCCAGCCGAGGGGGGAACGAGCAGTTCTTC. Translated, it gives CASRGGNEQFF.

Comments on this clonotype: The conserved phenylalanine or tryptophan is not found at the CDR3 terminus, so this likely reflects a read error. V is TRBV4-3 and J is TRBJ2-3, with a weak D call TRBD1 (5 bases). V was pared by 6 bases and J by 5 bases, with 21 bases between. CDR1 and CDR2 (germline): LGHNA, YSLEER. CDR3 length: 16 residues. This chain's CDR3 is CASSTKGVAQEDTQYS. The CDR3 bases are TGCGCCAGCAGTACCAAAGGGGTAGCCCAGGAAGATACGCAGTATTCT.

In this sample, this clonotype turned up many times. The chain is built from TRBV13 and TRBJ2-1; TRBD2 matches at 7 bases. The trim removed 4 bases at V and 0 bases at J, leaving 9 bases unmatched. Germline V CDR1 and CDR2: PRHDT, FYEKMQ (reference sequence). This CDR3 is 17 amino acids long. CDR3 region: CASSSELLADSYNEQFF. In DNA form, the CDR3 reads TGTGCCAGCAGCTCCGAACTTCTAGCGGACTCCTACAATGAGCAGTTCTTC.

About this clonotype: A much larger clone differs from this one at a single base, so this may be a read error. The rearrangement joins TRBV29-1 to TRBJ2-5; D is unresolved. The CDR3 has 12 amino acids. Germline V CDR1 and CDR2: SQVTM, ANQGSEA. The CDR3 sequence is CSAMNSQETQHF. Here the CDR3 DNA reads TGCAGCGCAATGAACTCACAAGAGACCCAGCACTTC.

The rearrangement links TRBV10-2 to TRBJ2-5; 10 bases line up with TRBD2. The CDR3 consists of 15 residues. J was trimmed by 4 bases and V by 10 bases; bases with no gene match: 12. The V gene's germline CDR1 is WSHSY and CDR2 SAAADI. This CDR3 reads CATLEGLAGVETQYF. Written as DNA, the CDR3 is TGCGCCACTTTGGAGGGCCTAGCGGGAGTAGAGACCCAGTACTTC.

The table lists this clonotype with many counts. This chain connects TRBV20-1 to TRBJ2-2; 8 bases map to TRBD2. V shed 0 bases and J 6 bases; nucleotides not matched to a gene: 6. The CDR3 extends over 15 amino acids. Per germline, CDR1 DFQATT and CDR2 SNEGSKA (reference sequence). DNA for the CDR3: TGCAGTGCTAGAGATCTTCGGCGGGAGGCCGGGGAGCTGTTTTTT. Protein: CSARDLRREAGELFF.

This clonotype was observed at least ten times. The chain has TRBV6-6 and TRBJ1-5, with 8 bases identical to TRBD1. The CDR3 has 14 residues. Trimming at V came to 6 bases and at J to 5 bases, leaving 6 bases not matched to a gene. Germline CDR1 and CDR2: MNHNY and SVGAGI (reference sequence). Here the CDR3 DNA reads TGTGCCAGCAGGGTCAGGGGGCCGGATCAGCCCCAGCATTTT. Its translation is CASRVRGPDQPQHF.

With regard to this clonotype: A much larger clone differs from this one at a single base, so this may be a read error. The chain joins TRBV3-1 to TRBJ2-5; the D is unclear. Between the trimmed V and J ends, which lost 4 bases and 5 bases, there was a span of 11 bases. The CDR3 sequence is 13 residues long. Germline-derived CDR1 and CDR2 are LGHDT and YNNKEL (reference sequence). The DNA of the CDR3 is TGTGCCAGCAGCCCCGCCCCTGCTGAGACCCAGTACTTC. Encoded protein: CASSPAPAETQYF.

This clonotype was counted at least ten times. DNA for the CDR3: TGTGCCAGCAGCAGACAGACTAGCGGGAGAGGAGATACGCAGTATTTT. Its translation is CASSRQTSGRGDTQYF. The J gene is TRBJ2-3, the V gene TRBV3-1; 12 bases fit TRBD2. Germline CDR1 and CDR2: LGHDT and YNNKEL (reference sequence). The CDR3 is made up of 16 amino acids. The V and J ends lost 5 bases and 5 bases, in that order; junction bases with no gene match: 8.

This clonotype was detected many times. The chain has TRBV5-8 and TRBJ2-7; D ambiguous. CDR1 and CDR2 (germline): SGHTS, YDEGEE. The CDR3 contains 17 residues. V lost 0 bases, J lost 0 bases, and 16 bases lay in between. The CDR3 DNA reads TGTGCCAGCAGCTTGGGATTTTTGGCCGCTTTCTCCTACGAGCAGTACTTC. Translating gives CASSLGFLAAFSYEQYF.

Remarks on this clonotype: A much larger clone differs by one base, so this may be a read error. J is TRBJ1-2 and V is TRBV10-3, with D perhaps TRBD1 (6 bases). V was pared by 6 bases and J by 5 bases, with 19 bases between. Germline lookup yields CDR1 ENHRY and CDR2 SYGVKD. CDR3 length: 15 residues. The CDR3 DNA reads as TGTGCCATCAGCTTAGAGGACAGAGTCGTTTATGGCTACACCTTC. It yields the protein CAISLEDRVVYGYTF.

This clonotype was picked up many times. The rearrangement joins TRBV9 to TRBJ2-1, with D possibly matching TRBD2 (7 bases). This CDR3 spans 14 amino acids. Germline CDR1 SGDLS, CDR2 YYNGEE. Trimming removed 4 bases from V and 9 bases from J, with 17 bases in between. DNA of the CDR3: TGTGCCAGCAGCTCCCCGGGGGGCCTGGGTGAGCAGTTCTTC. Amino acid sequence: CASSSPGGLGEQFF.

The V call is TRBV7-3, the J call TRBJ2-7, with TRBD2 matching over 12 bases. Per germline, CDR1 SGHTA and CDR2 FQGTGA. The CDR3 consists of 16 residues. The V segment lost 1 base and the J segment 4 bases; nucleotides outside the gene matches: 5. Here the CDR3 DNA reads TGTGCCAGCAGCTTAAGGAGGACTAGCGGGAAGTACGAGCAGTACTTC. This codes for CASSLRRTSGKYEQYF.

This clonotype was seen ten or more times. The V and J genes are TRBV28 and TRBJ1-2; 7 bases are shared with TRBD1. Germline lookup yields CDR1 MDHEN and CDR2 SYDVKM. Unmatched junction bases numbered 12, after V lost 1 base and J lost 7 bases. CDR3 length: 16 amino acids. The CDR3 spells CASSLSRQGPMGGYTF. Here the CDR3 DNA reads TGTGCCAGCAGTTTATCGAGACAGGGCCCCATGGGTGGCTACACCTTC.

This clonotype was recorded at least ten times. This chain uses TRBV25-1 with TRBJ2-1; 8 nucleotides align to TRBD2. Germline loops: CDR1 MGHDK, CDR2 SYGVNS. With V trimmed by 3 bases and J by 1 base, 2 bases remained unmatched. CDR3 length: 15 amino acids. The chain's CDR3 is CASSDAGGSYNEQFF. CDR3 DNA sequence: TGTGCCAGCAGTGATGCGGGAGGTTCCTACAATGAGCAGTTCTTC.

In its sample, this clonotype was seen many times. This CDR3 is CASSPRQGGRGETQYF. The CDR3 region has the DNA TGTGCCAGCAGCCCAAGACAGGGGGGGCGAGGAGAGACCCAGTACTTC. The J gene is TRBJ2-5, the V gene TRBV5-4, with TRBD1 matching 9 bases. The CDR3 has 16 amino acids. After removal of 4 bases from V and 4 bases from J, the junction contained 11 bases not matched to a gene. The V gene's germline CDR1 is SGHNT and CDR2 YYREEE (reference sequence).

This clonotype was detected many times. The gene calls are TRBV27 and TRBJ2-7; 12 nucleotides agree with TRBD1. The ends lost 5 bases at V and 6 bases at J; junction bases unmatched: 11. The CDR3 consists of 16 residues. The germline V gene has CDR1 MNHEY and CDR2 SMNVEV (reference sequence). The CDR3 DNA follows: TGTGCCAGCAGTCCAATGTGGGACAGGGGGCGCGTCGAGCAGTACTTC. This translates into CASSPMWDRGRVEQYF.

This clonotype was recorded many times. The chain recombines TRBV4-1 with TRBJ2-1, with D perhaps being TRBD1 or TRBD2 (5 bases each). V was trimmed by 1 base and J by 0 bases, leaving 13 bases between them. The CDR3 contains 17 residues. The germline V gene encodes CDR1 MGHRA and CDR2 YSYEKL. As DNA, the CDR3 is TGCGCCAGCAGCCAAGGTCCCCGGGGCCGCTCCTACAATGAGCAGTTCTTC. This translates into CASSQGPRGRSYNEQFF.

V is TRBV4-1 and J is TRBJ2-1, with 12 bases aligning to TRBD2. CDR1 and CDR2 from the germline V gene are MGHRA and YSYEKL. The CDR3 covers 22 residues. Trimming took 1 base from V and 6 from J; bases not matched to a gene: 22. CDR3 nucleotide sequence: TGCGCCAGCAGCCAAGGGGCCCCTTACCTAGCGGGAGGGCCGAAATATCGCAATGAGCAGTTCTTC. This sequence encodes CASSQGAPYLAGGPKYRNEQFF.

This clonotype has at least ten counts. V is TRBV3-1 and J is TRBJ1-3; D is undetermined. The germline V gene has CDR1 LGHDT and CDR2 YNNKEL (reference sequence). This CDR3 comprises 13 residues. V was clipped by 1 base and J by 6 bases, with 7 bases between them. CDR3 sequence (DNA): TGTGCCAGCAGCCAAGGTGGAGAAAACACCATATATTTT. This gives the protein CASSQGGENTIYF.

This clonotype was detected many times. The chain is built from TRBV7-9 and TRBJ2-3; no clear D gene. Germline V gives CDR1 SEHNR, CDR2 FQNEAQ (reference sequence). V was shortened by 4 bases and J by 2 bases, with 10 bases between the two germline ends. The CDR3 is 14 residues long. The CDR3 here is CASSSLGFTDTQYF. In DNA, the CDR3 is TGTGCCAGCAGCTCCCTTGGGTTCACAGATACGCAGTATTTT.

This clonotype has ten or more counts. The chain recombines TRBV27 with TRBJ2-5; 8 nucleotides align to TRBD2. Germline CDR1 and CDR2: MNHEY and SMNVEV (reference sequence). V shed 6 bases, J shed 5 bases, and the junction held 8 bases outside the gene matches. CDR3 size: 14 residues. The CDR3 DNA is TGTGCCAGCAGCGCCGGGACTAGAAGCGAGACCCAGTACTTC. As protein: CASSAGTRSETQYF.

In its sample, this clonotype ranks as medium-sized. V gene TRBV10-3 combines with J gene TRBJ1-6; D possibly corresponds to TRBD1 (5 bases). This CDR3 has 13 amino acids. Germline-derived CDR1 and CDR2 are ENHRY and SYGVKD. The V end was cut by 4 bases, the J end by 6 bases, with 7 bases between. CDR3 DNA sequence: TGTGCCATCAGTGCTCAGGGTAATTCACCCCTCCACTTT. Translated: CAISAQGNSPLHF.

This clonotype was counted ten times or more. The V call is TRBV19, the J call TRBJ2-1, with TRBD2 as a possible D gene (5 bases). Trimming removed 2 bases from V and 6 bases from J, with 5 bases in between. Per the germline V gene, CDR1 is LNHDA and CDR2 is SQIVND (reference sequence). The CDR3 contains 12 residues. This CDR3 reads CASSITSNEQFF. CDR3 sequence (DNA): TGTGCCAGTAGTATAACTAGCAATGAGCAGTTCTTC. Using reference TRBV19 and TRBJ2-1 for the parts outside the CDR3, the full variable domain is DGGITQSPKYLFRKEGQNVTLSCEQNLNHDAMYWYRQDPGQGLRLIYYSQIVNDFQKGDIAEGYSVSREKKESFPLTVTSAQKNPTAFYLCASSITSNEQFFGPGTRLTVL.

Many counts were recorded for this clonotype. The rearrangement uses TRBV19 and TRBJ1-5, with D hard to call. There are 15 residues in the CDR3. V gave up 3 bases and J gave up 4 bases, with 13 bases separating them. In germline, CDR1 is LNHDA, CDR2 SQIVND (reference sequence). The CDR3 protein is CASSIGQAVNQPQHF. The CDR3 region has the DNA TGTGCCAGTAGTATTGGGCAGGCCGTAAATCAGCCCCAGCATTTT.

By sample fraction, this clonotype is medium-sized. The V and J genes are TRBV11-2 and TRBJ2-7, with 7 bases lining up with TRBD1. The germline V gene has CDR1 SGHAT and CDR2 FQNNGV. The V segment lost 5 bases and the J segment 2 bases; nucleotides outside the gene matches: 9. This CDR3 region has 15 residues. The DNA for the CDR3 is TGTGCCAGCAGCCCCCGGAGGACAGGACCCTACGAGCAGTACTTC. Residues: CASSPRRTGPYEQYF.